This section outlines one T cell receptor (beta chain) sequence together with its context. The record originates from a study of T cell responses to AZD1222 COVID-19 vaccine. Study details: Second doses were pooled across both intervals (about 4 or about 12 weeks).

Germline CDR1 is SGHVS and CDR2 is FQNEAQ. Trimming shortened V by 7 bases and J by 0 bases, and 10 bases separated the two germline ends. The CDR3 sequence is 14 residues long. Method: immunoSEQ multiplex PCR; TCRdb's copy keeps in-frame clones and lacks some. The sample includes roughly 120,000 clones, roughly 88% seen only once; the top ten take 6.2%. J is TRBJ2-1 and V is TRBV7-8; no firm D call. The sample was peripheral blood, taken on day 0 of AZD1222 vaccination. This receptor was obtained from an adult in good health. In DNA form, the CDR3 reads TGTGCCAGCACCCTCGATAGCTCCTACAATGAGCAGTTCTTC. This translates into CASTLDSSYNEQFF.